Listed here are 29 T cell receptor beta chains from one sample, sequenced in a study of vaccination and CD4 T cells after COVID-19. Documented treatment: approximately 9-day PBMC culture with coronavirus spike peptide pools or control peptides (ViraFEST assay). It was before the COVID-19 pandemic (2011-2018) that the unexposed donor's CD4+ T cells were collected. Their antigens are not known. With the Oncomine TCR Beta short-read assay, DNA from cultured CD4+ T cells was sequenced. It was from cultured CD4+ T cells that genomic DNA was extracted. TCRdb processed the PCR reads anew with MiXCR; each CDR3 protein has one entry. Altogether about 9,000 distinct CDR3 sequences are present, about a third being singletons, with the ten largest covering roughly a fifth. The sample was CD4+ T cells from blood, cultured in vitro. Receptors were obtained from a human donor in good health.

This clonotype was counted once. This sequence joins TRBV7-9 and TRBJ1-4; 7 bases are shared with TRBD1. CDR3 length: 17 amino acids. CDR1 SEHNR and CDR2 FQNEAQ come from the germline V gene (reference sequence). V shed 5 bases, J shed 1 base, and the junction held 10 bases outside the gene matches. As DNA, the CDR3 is TGTGCCAGCAGCCCCCTCTGGACAGGCCTAACTAATGAAAAACTGTTTTTT. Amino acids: CASSPLWTGLTNEKLFF.

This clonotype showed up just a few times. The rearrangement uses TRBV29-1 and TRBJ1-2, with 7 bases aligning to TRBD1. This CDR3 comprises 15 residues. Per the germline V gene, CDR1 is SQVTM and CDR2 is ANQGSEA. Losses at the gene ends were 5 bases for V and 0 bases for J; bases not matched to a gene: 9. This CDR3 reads CSVSGRGSANYGYTF. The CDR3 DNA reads TGCAGCGTTTCGGGCAGGGGGTCGGCTAACTATGGCTACACCTTC.

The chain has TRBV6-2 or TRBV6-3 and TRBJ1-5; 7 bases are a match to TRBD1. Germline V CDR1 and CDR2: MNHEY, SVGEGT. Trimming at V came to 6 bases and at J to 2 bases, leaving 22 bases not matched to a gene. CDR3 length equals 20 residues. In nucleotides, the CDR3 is TGTGCCAGCAGCCACTCCCGGGACAGAGGTGTAGTCGATGGCAATCAGCCCCAGCATTTT. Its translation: CASSHSRDRGVVDGNQPQHF.

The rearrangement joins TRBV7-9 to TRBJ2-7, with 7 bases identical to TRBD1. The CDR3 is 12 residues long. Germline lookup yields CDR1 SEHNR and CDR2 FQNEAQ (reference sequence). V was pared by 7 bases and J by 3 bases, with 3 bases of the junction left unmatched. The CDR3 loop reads CASNPGGYEQYF. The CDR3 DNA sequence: TGTGCCAGCAACCCAGGGGGCTACGAGCAGTACTTC.

CDR3 amino acids: CASSLVGLSGTEAFF. The CDR3 DNA reads TGTGCCAGCAGCTTGGTAGGACTTAGCGGCACTGAAGCTTTCTTT. The rearrangement uses TRBV11-2 and TRBJ1-1; no firm D call. In germline, CDR1 is SGHAT, CDR2 FQNNGV. This CDR3 has 15 residues. With 3 bases removed from V and 4 bases from J, the gap between germline ends came to 15 bases.

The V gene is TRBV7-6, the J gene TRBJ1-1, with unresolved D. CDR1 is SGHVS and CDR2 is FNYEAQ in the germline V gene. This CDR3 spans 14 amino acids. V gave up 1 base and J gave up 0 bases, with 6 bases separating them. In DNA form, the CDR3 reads TGTGCCAGCAGCTTAGACAGAATGAACACTGAAGCTTTCTTT. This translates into CASSLDRMNTEAFF.

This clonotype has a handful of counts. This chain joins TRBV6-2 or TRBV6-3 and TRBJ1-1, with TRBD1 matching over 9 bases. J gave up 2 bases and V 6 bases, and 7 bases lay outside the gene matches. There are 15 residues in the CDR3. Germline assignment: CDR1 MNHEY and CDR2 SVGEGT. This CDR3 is CASRSTGGINTEAFF. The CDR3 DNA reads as TGTGCCAGCAGGTCTACAGGGGGCATAAACACTGAAGCTTTCTTT.

DNA of the CDR3: TGCAGTGCTCCGAGCGGAGACTCCTACGAGCAGTACTTC. Encoded protein: CSAPSGDSYEQYF. V usage is TRBV20-1 and J usage is TRBJ2-7, with a possible D match to TRBD2 (5 bases). CDR1 and CDR2 (germline): DFQATT, SNEGSKA (reference sequence). The CDR3 loop spans 13 amino acids. The ends were cut back, 5 bases at V and 0 bases at J, with 11 bases in the middle.

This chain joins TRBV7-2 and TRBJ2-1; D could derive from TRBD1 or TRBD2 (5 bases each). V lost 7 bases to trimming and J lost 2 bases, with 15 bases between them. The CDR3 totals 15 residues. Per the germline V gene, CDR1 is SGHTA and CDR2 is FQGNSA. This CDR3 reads CASTIQRGAYNEQFF. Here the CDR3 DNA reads TGTGCCAGCACCATCCAGAGGGGTGCCTACAATGAGCAGTTCTTC.

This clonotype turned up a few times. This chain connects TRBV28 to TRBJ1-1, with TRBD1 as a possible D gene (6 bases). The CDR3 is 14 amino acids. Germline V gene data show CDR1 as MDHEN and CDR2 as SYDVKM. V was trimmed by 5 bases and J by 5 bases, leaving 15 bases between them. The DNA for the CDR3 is TGTGCCAGCAGTCCCCCAGGGGAGGGTACTGAAGCTTTCTTT. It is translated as CASSPPGEGTEAFF.

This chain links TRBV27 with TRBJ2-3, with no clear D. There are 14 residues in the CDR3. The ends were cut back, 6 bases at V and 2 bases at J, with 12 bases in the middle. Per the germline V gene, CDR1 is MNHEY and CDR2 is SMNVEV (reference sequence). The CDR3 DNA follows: TGTGCCAGCAGGCCCAATTATATCACAGATACGCAGTATTTT. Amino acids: CASRPNYITDTQYF.

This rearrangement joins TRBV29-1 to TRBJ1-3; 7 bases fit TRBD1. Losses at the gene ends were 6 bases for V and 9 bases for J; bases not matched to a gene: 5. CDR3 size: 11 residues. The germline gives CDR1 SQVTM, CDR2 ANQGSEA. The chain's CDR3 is CSVDREGTIYF. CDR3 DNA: TGCAGCGTCGACAGGGAGGGCACCATATATTTT.

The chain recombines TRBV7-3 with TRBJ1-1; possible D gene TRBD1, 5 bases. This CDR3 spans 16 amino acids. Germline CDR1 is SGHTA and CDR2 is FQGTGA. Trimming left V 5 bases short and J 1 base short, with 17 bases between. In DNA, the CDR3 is TGTGCCAGCAGCGAACGTAGGGACGGCGGGAACACTGAAGCTTTCTTT. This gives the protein CASSERRDGGNTEAFF.

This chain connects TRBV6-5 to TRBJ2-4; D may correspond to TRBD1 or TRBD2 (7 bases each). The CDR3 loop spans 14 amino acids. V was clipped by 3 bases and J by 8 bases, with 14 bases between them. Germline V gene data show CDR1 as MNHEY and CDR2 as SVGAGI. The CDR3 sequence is CASSYRQGGDIQYF. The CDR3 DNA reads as TGTGCCAGCAGTTATAGACAGGGAGGGGACATTCAGTACTTC.

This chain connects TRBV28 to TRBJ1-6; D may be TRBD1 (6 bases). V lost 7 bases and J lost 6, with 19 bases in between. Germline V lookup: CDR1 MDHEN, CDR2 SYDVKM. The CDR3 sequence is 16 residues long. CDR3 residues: CASKSLQGHPNSPLHF. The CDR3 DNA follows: TGTGCCAGCAAATCCTTGCAGGGACACCCTAATTCACCCCTCCACTTT.

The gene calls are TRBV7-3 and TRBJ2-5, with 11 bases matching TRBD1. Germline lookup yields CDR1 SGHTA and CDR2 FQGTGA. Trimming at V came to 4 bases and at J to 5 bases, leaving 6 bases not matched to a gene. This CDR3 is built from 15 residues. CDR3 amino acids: CASSSRTGGVETQYF. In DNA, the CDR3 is TGTGCCAGCAGCTCCCGGACAGGGGGCGTCGAGACCCAGTACTTC.

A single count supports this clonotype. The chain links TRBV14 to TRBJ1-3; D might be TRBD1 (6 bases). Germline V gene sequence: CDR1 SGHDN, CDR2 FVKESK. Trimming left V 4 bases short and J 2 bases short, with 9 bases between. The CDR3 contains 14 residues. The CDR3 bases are TGTGCCAGCAGCCGGACAGAAACTGGAAACACCATATATTTT. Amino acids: CASSRTETGNTIYF.

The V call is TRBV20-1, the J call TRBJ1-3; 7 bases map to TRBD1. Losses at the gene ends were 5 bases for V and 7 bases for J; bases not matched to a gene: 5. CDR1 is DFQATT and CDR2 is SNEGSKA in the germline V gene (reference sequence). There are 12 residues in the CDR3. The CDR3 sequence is CSARQGGNTIYF. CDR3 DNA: TGCAGTGCTCGACAGGGAGGTAACACCATATATTTT.

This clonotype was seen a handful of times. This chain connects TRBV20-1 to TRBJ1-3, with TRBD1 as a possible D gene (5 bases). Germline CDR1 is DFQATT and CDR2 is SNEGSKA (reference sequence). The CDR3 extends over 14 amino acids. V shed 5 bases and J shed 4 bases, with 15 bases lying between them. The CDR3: CSAHRPGTGNTIYF. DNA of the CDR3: TGCAGTGCTCATCGACCTGGGACCGGAAACACCATATATTTT.

In DNA form, the CDR3 reads TGTGCCAGCCGGGACAGGGGGGGCACTGAAGCTTTCTTT. It yields the protein CASRDRGGTEAFF. V gene TRBV28 combines with J gene TRBJ1-1; 11 bases are shared with TRBD1. There are 13 residues in the CDR3. Germline CDR1 reads MDHEN; CDR2 reads SYDVKM. Trimming removed 8 bases from V and 4 bases from J; junction bases left unmatched: 3.

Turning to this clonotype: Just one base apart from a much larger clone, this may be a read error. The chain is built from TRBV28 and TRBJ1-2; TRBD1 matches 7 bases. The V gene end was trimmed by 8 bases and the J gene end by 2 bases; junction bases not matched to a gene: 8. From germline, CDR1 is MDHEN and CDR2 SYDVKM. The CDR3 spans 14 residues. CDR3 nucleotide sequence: TGTGCCAGCGGAAAACAGGGGAGAAACTATGGCTACACCTTC. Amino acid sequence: CASGKQGRNYGYTF.

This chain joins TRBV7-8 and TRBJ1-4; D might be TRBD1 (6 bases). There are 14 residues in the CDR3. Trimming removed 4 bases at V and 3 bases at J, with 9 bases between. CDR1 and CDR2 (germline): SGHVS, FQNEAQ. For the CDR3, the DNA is TGTGCCAGCAGCTGGACAGCTCCTAATGAAAAACTGTTTTTT. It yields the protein CASSWTAPNEKLFF.

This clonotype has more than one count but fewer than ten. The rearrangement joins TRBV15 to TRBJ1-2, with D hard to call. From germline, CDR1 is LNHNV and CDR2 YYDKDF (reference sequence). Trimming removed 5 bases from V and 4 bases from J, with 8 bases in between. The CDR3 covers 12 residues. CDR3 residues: CATSLPGYGYTF. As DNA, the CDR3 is TGTGCCACCAGCCTCCCGGGCTATGGCTACACCTTC.

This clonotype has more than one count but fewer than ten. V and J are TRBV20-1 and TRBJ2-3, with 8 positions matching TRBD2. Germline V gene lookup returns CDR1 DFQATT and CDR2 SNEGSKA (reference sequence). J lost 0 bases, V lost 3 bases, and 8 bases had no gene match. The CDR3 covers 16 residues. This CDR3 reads CSASGLAGISTDTQYF. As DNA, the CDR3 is TGCAGTGCTAGTGGGCTAGCGGGTATTAGCACAGATACGCAGTATTTT.

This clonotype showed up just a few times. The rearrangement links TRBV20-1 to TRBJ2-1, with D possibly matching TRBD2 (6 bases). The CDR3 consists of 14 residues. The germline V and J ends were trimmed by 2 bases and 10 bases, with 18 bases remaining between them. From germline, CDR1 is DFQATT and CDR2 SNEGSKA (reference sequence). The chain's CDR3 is CSARTASARREQFF. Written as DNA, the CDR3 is TGCAGTGCTAGAACGGCTAGCGCACGTAGGGAGCAGTTCTTC.

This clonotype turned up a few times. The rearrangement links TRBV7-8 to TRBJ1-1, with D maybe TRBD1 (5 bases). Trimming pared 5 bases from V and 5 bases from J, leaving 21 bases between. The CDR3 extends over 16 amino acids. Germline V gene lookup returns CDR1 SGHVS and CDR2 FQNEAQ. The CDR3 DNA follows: TGTGCCAGCAGCCAACCTTTTACGGGGGAGAGTACTGAAGCTTTCTTT. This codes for CASSQPFTGESTEAFF.

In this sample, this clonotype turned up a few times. The CDR3 coding sequence is TGCGCCAGCAGCCAAGATAGTAATCGGTTCTTC. Its protein product is CASSQDSNRFF. The V call is TRBV4-1, the J call TRBJ2-1, with D hard to call. The CDR3 runs to 11 residues. V lost 0 bases to trimming and J lost 15 bases, with 9 bases between them. Germline CDR1 MGHRA, CDR2 YSYEKL.

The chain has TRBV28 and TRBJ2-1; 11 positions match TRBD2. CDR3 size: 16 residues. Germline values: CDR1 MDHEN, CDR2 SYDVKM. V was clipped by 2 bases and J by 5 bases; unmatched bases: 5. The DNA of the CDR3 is TGTGCCAGCAGTTTAATTAGCGGGAGGGCCAACAATGAGCAGTTCTTC. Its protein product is CASSLISGRANNEQFF.

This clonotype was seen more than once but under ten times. The CDR3 reads CASGRRGDYGYTF. The DNA of the CDR3 is TGTGCCAGCGGTCGCCGGGGAGACTATGGCTACACCTTC. This sequence joins TRBV6-2 or TRBV6-3 and TRBJ1-2, with no clear D. The length of the CDR3 is 13 residues. V was cut by 8 bases and J by 3 bases, with 13 bases left in between. From germline, CDR1 is MNHEY and CDR2 SVGEGT.